The 26 T cell receptor beta chains given below trace back to one sample, sequenced in a study of control samples from healthy donors and cancer patients. The repertoire was sequenced with immunoSEQ multiplex PCR; TCRdb's copy has only in-frame clones and lacks some. Recorded for this sample: around 190,000 clones. Material for sequencing was blood. The receptors stem from a woman under 40 in good health.

The chain joins TRBV28 to TRBJ2-7; tentative D call: TRBD2 (7 bases). Germline V CDR1 and CDR2: MDHEN, SYDVKM. The CDR3 covers 15 residues. Trimming removed 6 bases at V and 0 bases at J, with 15 bases between. CDR3 amino acids: CASSPGGQSSYEQYF. DNA of the CDR3: TGTGCCAGCAGCCCGGGGGGACAATCCTCCTACGAGCAGTACTTC.

This CDR3 is CASSLGLGTGGRDEQFF. DNA of the CDR3: TGTGCCAGCAGCTTAGGCCTAGGGACAGGGGGCCGGGATGAGCAGTTCTTC. The genes are TRBV7-9 and TRBJ2-1; 12 bases are shared with TRBD1. V trimming: 1 base; J trimming: 8 bases; junction bases outside the gene matches: 9. Germline CDR1 SEHNR, CDR2 FQNEAQ (reference sequence). The CDR3 extends over 17 amino acids.

The V and J genes are TRBV28 and TRBJ1-2; D not certain. The V gene's germline CDR1 is MDHEN and CDR2 SYDVKM. This CDR3 region has 13 residues. Trimming pared 3 bases from V and 5 bases from J, leaving 10 bases between. This chain's CDR3 is CASSFRSFYGYTF. In DNA form, the CDR3 reads TGTGCCAGCAGTTTTCGGTCTTTTTATGGCTACACCTTC.

V usage is TRBV19 and J usage is TRBJ1-5; 12 bases agree with TRBD1. Germline V gives CDR1 LNHDA, CDR2 SQIVND (reference sequence). CDR3 size: 19 residues. Trimming at V came to 2 bases and at J to 0 bases, leaving 8 bases not matched to a gene. DNA for the CDR3: TGTGCCAGTAGTATAATAGTCGGGACAGGGGGCGGTAGCAATCAGCCCCAGCATTTT. It translates to CASSIIVGTGGGSNQPQHF. Based on the CDR3 plus reference TRBV19 and TRBJ1-5, the full variable domain is DGGITQSPKYLFRKEGQNVTLSCEQNLNHDAMYWYRQDPGQGLRLIYYSQIVNDFQKGDIAEGYSVSREKKESFPLTVTSAQKNPTAFYLCASSIIVGTGGGSNQPQHFGDGTRLSIL.

V gene TRBV6-5 combines with J gene TRBJ1-1; D is possibly TRBD1 (6 bases). Germline CDR1 is MNHEY and CDR2 is SVGAGI. V was pared by 4 bases and J by 1 base, with 10 bases between. The CDR3 covers 14 residues. The chain's CDR3 is CASSWQGRNTEAFF. The DNA for the CDR3 is TGTGCCAGCAGTTGGCAGGGGAGGAACACTGAAGCTTTCTTT.

The gene calls are TRBV23-1 and TRBJ2-7; D might be TRBD2 (5 bases). TRBV23-1 is designated an ORF whose function remains uncertain. Trimming took 0 bases from V and 1 from J, leaving 10 bases between them. The CDR3 is made up of 15 amino acids. CDR3 protein: CASSQSRAVSYEQYF. CDR3 sequence (DNA): TGCGCCAGCAGTCAATCGAGGGCGGTGTCCTACGAGCAGTACTTC.

As regards this clone: Other DNA sequences within the sample encode an identical CDR3. The rearrangement links TRBV28 to TRBJ1-2, with D possibly TRBD1 on 5 matching bases. The CDR3 is 14 amino acids. Looked up from germline, CDR1 is MDHEN and CDR2 is SYDVKM. V was clipped by 4 bases and J by 0 bases, with 9 bases between them. CDR3 amino acids: CASSSGGANYGYTF. CDR3 coding DNA: TGTGCCAGCAGTTCGGGGGGAGCTAACTATGGCTACACCTTC.

The genes are TRBV6-5 and TRBJ2-2; 10 nucleotides line up with TRBD2. Germline V gives CDR1 MNHEY, CDR2 SVGAGI. Germline trimming cut 6 bases from V and 6 bases from J; bases unmatched to any gene: 1. This CDR3 spans 13 amino acids. Here the CDR3 DNA reads TGTGCCAGCAGAGCGGGGGGGCCCGGGGAGCTGTTTTTT. It yields the protein CASRAGGPGELFF.

V is TRBV6-5 and J is TRBJ1-1; D is ambiguous. CDR3 size: 12 residues. CDR1 and CDR2 from the germline V gene are MNHEY and SVGAGI. V lost 7 bases, J lost 4 bases, and 10 bases lay in between. The CDR3 loop is CASKALGTEAFF. The CDR3 DNA reads as TGTGCCAGCAAGGCCCTGGGCACTGAAGCTTTCTTT.

The chain joins TRBV19 to TRBJ1-2, with 7 bases lining up with TRBD1. The CDR3 is made up of 13 amino acids. CDR1 is LNHDA and CDR2 is SQIVND in the germline V gene (reference sequence). With V trimmed by 8 bases and J by 4 bases, 7 bases remained unmatched. The CDR3 nucleotides read TGTGCCAGTTCCTCCGGGACAGCCTATGGCTACACCTTC. This translates into CASSSGTAYGYTF.

The chain uses TRBV4-3 and TRBJ1-4; 7 nucleotides align to TRBD1. This CDR3 spans 17 amino acids. Unmatched junction bases numbered 8, after V lost 4 bases and J lost 0 bases. Germline lookup yields CDR1 LGHNA and CDR2 YSLEER. The CDR3 reads CASSRGGPSATNEKLFF. In DNA, the CDR3 is TGCGCCAGCAGCCGAGGGGGCCCGAGCGCAACTAATGAAAAACTGTTTTTT.

This chain links TRBV5-1 with TRBJ2-7; D is unclear. Germline CDR1 is SGHRS and CDR2 is YFSETQ. The CDR3 loop spans 14 amino acids. The V end was cut by 3 bases, the J end by 2 bases, with 12 bases between. The CDR3 reads CASSYDIVAYEQYF. DNA for the CDR3: TGCGCCAGCAGCTATGACATAGTGGCCTACGAGCAGTACTTC.

This chain links TRBV11-2 with TRBJ2-7; 7 bases are shared with TRBD2. This CDR3 spans 14 amino acids. The V segment lost 3 bases and the J segment 7 bases; nucleotides outside the gene matches: 9. Germline V gene lookup returns CDR1 SGHAT and CDR2 FQNNGV. CDR3 sequence: CASSLGRDGGEQYF. DNA of the CDR3: TGTGCCAGCAGCTTGGGCCGGGACGGGGGGGAGCAGTACTTC.

The chain links TRBV9 to TRBJ2-1, with TRBD2 matching 7 bases. V lost 3 bases to trimming and J lost 2 bases; unmatched junction nucleotides: 5. The CDR3 runs to 15 residues. Looked up from germline, CDR1 is SGDLS and CDR2 is YYNGEE. In nucleotides, the CDR3 is TGTGCCAGCAGCGGCGCCGGGACTACCTACAATGAGCAGTTCTTC. It translates to CASSGAGTTYNEQFF.

The rearrangement links TRBV5-6 to TRBJ2-1; D possibly corresponds to TRBD1 (5 bases). Germline V gene sequence: CDR1 SGHDT, CDR2 YYEEEE. Trimming stripped 0 bases from V and 4 bases from J, with 14 bases between. CDR3 length equals 16 residues. The CDR3 DNA follows: TGTGCCAGCAGCTTGGCGGTCAGGGCCGATTACAATGAGCAGTTCTTC. Translating it yields CASSLAVRADYNEQFF.

The CDR3 region has the DNA TGTGCCAGCAGCCCCCCCGGGTATAGGAACACTGAAGCTTTCTTT. Its translation is CASSPPGYRNTEAFF. The genes are TRBV28 and TRBJ1-1, with D hard to call. CDR1 is MDHEN, CDR2 SYDVKM, per germline. V dropped 6 bases and J dropped 1 base, with 15 bases sitting between them. The CDR3 has 15 amino acids.

V gene TRBV7-6 combines with J gene TRBJ2-5, with TRBD2 identical over 11 bases. V was clipped by 5 bases and J by 2 bases; unmatched bases: 10. This CDR3 is built from 17 residues. Germline CDR1 reads SGHVS; CDR2 reads FNYEAQ. CDR3 amino acids: CASSPTIGLAGQETQYF. The CDR3 DNA is TGTGCCAGCAGCCCCACGATTGGACTAGCGGGTCAAGAGACCCAGTACTTC.

The CDR3 DNA reads TGTGCCAGCAGCTTAGGGAGTTCCGGGCAGTTCTTC. This sequence encodes CASSLGSSGQFF. The chain employs TRBV7-6 and TRBJ2-1, with no clear D. Germline V gives CDR1 SGHVS, CDR2 FNYEAQ. The CDR3 sequence is 12 residues long. Trimming shortened V by 1 base and J by 12 bases, and 10 bases separated the two germline ends.

The chain has TRBV6-4 and TRBJ2-1, with TRBD1 identical over 9 bases. J was trimmed by 8 bases and V by 0 bases; bases with no gene match: 5. This CDR3 has 15 amino acids. Germline V CDR1 and CDR2: MRHNA, SNTAGT. The CDR3 is CASSDSGDRGDEQFF. CDR3 sequence (DNA): TGTGCCAGCAGTGACTCAGGAGACAGGGGGGATGAGCAGTTCTTC.

The chain carries TRBV28 and TRBJ2-5; TRBD2 matches at 14 bases. Germline CDR1 MDHEN, CDR2 SYDVKM. There are 16 residues in the CDR3. The V and J ends lost 6 bases and 5 bases, in that order; junction bases with no gene match: 8. For the CDR3, the DNA is TGTGCCAGCAGGGCGACTAGCGGGGGGGCCGAGGAGACCCAGTACTTC. This translates into CASRATSGGAEETQYF.

This chain connects TRBV4-1 to TRBJ1-4; D unresolved. CDR3 size: 17 residues. Trimming removed 1 base from V and 8 bases from J, with 20 bases in between. The germline CDR1 and CDR2 sequences are MGHRA and YSYEKL. The CDR3 loop is CASSQANMILSGEKLFF. The CDR3 DNA reads TGCGCCAGCAGCCAAGCCAATATGATTCTCTCGGGCGAAAAACTGTTTTTT.

This chain uses TRBV23-1 with TRBJ2-7; possible D gene TRBD2, 6 bases. TRBV23-1 is filed as an ORF, its function uncertain. The CDR3 is 20 amino acids. Trimming cost V 0 bases and J 4 bases, with 28 bases left between them. The CDR3, as DNA: TGCGCCAGCAGTCAATCGGGGGTGTCACCTCAGGATATGGAGGGTTACGAGCAGTACTTC. Translation: CASSQSGVSPQDMEGYEQYF.

The chain recombines TRBV7-9 with TRBJ2-1; 11 nucleotides match TRBD2. Unmatched junction bases numbered 6, after V lost 3 bases and J lost 8 bases. This CDR3 has 15 residues. Germline CDR1 is SEHNR and CDR2 is FQNEAQ (reference sequence). As DNA, the CDR3 is TGTGCCAGCAGCTTCCATAGCGGGGGGGCCTATGAGCAGTTCTTC. This encodes CASSFHSGGAYEQFF.

The rearrangement joins TRBV12-3 or TRBV12-4 to TRBJ1-2; D possibly corresponds to TRBD1 (5 bases). V lost 4 bases and J lost 8, with 14 bases in between. The CDR3 has 13 residues. CDR3 protein: CASSSLGTAGYTF. DNA for the CDR3: TGTGCCAGCAGTTCCCTTGGGACGGCCGGCTACACCTTC.

The chain couples TRBV3-1 (or the pseudogene TRBV3-2) to TRBJ1-6, with no clear D. V shed 0 bases and J shed 0 bases, with 3 bases lying between them. The germline gives CDR1 LGHDT, CDR2 YNNKEL (reference sequence). The CDR3 runs 15 residues. CDR3 nucleotide sequence: TGTGCCAGCAGCCAAGAGAGCTCCTATAATTCACCCCTCCACTTT. This encodes CASSQESSYNSPLHF.

V and J are TRBV5-6 and TRBJ1-2, with a possible D match to TRBD1 (5 bases). CDR1 is SGHDT, CDR2 YYEEEE, per germline. V was trimmed by 3 bases and J by 2 bases, leaving 8 bases between them. CDR3 length: 13 residues. The CDR3 coding sequence is TGTGCCAGCAGCTCCCAGGGAAACTATGGCTACACCTTC. Its translation is CASSSQGNYGYTF.